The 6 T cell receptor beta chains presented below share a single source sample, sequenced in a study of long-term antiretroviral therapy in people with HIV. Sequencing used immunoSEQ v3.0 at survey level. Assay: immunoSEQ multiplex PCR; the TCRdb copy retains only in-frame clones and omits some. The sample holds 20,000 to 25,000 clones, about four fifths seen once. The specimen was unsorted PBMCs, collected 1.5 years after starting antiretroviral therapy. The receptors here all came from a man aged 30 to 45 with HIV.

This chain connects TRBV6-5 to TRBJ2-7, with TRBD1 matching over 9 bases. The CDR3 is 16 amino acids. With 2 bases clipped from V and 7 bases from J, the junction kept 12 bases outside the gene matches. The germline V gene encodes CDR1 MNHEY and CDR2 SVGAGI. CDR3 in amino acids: CASSYSSGTGNKEQYF. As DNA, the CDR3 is TGTGCCAGCAGTTACAGTTCCGGGACAGGGAATAAAGAGCAGTACTTC.

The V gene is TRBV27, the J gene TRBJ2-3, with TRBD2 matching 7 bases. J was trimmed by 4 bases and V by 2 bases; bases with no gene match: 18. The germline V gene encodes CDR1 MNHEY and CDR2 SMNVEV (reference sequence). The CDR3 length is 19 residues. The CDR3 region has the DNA TGTGCCAGCAGTTTACCCCCCGAGTCGGGGGGTCTCGTTTCAGATACGCAGTATTTT. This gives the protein CASSLPPESGGLVSDTQYF.

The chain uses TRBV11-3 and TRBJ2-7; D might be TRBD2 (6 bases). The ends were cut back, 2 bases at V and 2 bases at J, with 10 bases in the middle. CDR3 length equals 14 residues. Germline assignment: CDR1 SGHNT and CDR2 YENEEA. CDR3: CASSLRPGAYEQYF. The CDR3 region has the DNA TGTGCCAGCAGCTTACGGCCGGGAGCCTACGAGCAGTACTTC. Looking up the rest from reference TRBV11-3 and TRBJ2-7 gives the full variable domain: EAGVVQSPRYKIIEKKQPVAFWCNPISGHNTLYWYLQNLGQGPELLIRYENEEAVDDSQLPKDRFSAERLKGVDSTLKIQPAELGDSAVYLCASSLRPGAYEQYFGPGTRLTVT.

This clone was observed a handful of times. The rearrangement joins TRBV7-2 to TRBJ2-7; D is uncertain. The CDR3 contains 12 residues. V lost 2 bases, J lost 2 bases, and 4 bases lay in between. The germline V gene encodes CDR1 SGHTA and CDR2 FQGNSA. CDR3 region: CASSLSAYEQYF. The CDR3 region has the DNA TGTGCCAGCAGCTTAAGCGCCTACGAGCAGTACTTC.

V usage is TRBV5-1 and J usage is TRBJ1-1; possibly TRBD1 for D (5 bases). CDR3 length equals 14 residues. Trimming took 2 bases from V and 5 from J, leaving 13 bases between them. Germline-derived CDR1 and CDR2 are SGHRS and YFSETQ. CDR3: CASSFSDSATEAFF. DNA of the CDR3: TGCGCCAGCAGCTTTAGCGACAGCGCGACTGAAGCTTTCTTT. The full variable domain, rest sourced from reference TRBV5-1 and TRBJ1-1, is KAGVTQTPRYLIKTRGQQVTLSCSPISGHRSVSWYQQTPGQGLQFLFEYFSETQRNKGNFPGRFSGRQFSNSRSEMNVSTLELGDSALYLCASSFSDSATEAFFGQGTRLTVV.

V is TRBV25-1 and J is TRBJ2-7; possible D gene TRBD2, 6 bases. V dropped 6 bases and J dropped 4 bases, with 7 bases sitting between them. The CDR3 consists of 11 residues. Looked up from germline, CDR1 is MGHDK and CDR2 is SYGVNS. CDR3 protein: CASRGRYEQYF. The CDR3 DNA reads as TGTGCCAGCAGGGGGAGGTACGAGCAGTACTTC.